Detailed here is one TCR beta chain. Its matching antigen is unknown. Analysis of PBMCs was direct, with no culture step. The method was immunoSEQ multiplex PCR; TCRdb's version includes in-frame clones alone and lacks a portion of them. The table records approximately 67,000 clones, approximately 82% of them present only once. This sample was taken from a study of neoadjuvant anti-PD-1 for oral cavity cancer. Overall study: Around day 43, patients without progression received a fourth nivolumab dose before surgery.

Study-wide points: Each response group had just three patients in TCR analyses.

Germline-derived CDR1 and CDR2 are SGDLS and YYNGEE. The V gene lost 4 bases and the J gene lost 0 bases, with 4 bases spanning the gap. The CDR3 is 12 amino acids. Sequenced here: PBMCs, sampled before nivolumab (anti-PD-1) treatment. V usage is TRBV9 and J usage is TRBJ1-1; D ambiguous. This receptor was obtained from a person between 35 and 79 years old with oral cavity squamous cell carcinoma. Here the CDR3 reads CASSSMNTEAFF. CDR3 nucleotides: TGTGCCAGCAGCTCCATGAACACTGAAGCTTTCTTT.